One sample yielded the 27 T cell receptor beta chains listed below, sequenced in a study of CD8+CD57+ T cells in acquired aplastic anemia. Template material for TCR beta VDJ and CDR3 profiling consisted of genomic DNA. TCRdb ran MiXCR on the reads and lists one entry per CDR3 protein. The sample contains some 410,000 distinct CDR3 sequences, 65% to 75% of which appear only once. Sequenced input: sorted CD4+, CD8+, or CD8+CD57+ T cells (not recorded which) from PBMCs. These receptors were taken from a human donor in good health, serving as a control.

Remarks on this clonotype: Since no conserved phenylalanine or tryptophan closes the CDR3, a read error is the likely cause. The V call is TRBV7-2, the J call TRBJ2-3; D is ambiguous. Trimming removed 5 bases at V and 9 bases at J, with 12 bases between. The CDR3 contains 12 residues. Germline V CDR1 and CDR2: SGHTA, FQGNSA. CDR3 DNA sequence: TGTGCCAGCAGCGAAGGCGTAAGCACGCAGTATTTG. Its translation is CASSEGVSTQYL.

As regards this clonotype: This CDR3 is missing its conserved last phenylalanine or tryptophan, likely due to a read error. No DNA is shown, since the ends of the CDR3 on it are uncertain; the CDR3 is the one TCRdb lists. The rearrangement joins TRBV5-1 to TRBJ1-2. Germline V gene data show CDR1 as SGHRS and CDR2 as YFSETQ. The CDR3 comprises 10 residues, both ends counted. The CDR3: CASSEASPGR.

Concerning this clonotype: At one end the junction does not follow the germline gene, possibly because of a read error. This sequence joins TRBV7-9 and TRBJ2-2, with a weak D call TRBD2 (5 bases). The germline gives CDR1 SEHNR, CDR2 FQNEAQ (reference sequence). The CDR3 covers 14 residues. Here the CDR3 reads CASSLGQAEEVFGF. Here the CDR3 DNA reads TGTGCCAGCAGCTTAGGTCAGGCCGAGGAGGTGTTCGGGTTT.

V is TRBV9 and J is TRBJ1-2, with D unresolved. V lost 0 bases and J 3 bases, leaving 9 bases between the germline ends. CDR3 size: 14 residues. Germline CDR1 SGDLS, CDR2 YYNGEE. The CDR3 loop reads CASSVGSGYYGYTF. In DNA form, the CDR3 reads TGTGCCAGCAGCGTAGGTTCAGGCTACTATGGCTACACCTTC.

V and J are TRBV12-3 or TRBV12-4 and TRBJ1-3; unclear D gene. V was cut by 5 bases and J by 1 base, with 6 bases left in between. The length of the CDR3 is 13 residues. The CDR3 sequence is CASSGESGNTIYF. CDR3 coding DNA: TGTGCCAGCAGTGGGGAATCTGGAAACACCATATATTTT.

V usage is TRBV9 and J usage is TRBJ1-1; 7 nucleotides match TRBD1. Germline V gene data show CDR1 as SGDLS and CDR2 as YYNGEE. V trimming: 0 bases; J trimming: 5 bases; junction bases outside the gene matches: 10. The CDR3 is 16 amino acids. CDR3 loop: CASSVVAQGSGTEAFF. The CDR3 nucleotides read TGTGCCAGCAGCGTAGTGGCACAGGGGTCAGGGACTGAAGCTTTCTTT. Based on the CDR3 plus reference TRBV9 and TRBJ1-1, the full variable domain is DSGVTQTPKHLITATGQRVTLRCSPRSGDLSVYWYQQSLDQGLQFLIQYYNGEERAKGNILERFSAQQFPDLHSELNLSSLELGDSALYFCASSVVAQGSGTEAFFGQGTRLTVV.

Here the CDR3 reads CAITEPDRTYGYTF. CDR3 in DNA: TGTGCCATCACTGAGCCCGACCGTACCTATGGCTACACCTTC. This chain links TRBV9 with TRBJ1-2; D uncertain. The germline V gene has CDR1 SGDLS and CDR2 YYNGEE. This CDR3 region has 14 residues. The V end lost 9 bases, the J end lost 4 bases, and 19 bases lay between the germline ends. The variable domain in full, with the rest retrieved from reference TRBV9 and TRBJ1-2, is DSGVTQTPKHLITATGQRVTLRCSPRSGDLSVYWYQQSLDQGLQFLIQYYNGEERAKGNILERFSAQQFPDLHSELNLSSLELGDSALYFCAITEPDRTYGYTFGSGTRLTVV.

This clonotype occurred many times. V gene TRBV30 combines with J gene TRBJ1-2; D unresolved. CDR3 size: 13 residues. Trimming pared 5 bases from V and 3 bases from J, leaving 13 bases between. Germline V gene data show CDR1 as GTSNPN and CDR2 as SVGIG (reference sequence). DNA of the CDR3: TGTGCCTGGGAGAAGCGGGTTGACTATGGCTACACCTTC. Its translation: CAWEKRVDYGYTF.

This sequence joins TRBV7-2 and TRBJ1-5, with D uncertain. This CDR3 spans 15 amino acids. With 5 bases removed from V and 16 bases from J, the gap between germline ends came to 27 bases. Germline values: CDR1 SGHTA, CDR2 FQGNSA. This CDR3 is CASSAVQGLETQYHF. The CDR3 DNA is TGTGCCAGCAGCGCGGTCCAAGGGCTGGAGACCCAGTACCATTTT. The full variable domain, rest sourced from reference TRBV7-2 and TRBJ1-5, is GAGVSQSPSNKVTEKGKDVELRCDPISGHTALYWYRQSLGQGLEFLIYFQGNSAPDKSGLPSDRFSAERTGGSVSTLTIQRTQQEDSAVYLCASSAVQGLETQYHFGDGTRLSIL.

The chain is built from TRBV2 and TRBJ2-5, with D maybe TRBD1 (6 bases). The V end lost 7 bases, the J end lost 13 bases, and 16 bases lay between the germline ends. CDR3 length: 11 residues. The V gene's germline CDR1 is SNHLY and CDR2 FYNNEI. The CDR3 loop reads CASTPQGTLYF. CDR3 DNA sequence: TGTGCCAGCACCCCCCAAGGGACACTGTACTTC.

This clonotype came up many times. This chain uses TRBV25-1 with TRBJ1-1; no firm D call. Per germline, CDR1 MGHDK and CDR2 SYGVNS. The CDR3 sequence is 14 residues long. The germline V and J ends were trimmed by 4 bases and 3 bases, with 12 bases remaining between them. CDR3 nucleotides: TGTGCCAGCAGTGGATTTTTCCTCGACACTGAAGCTTTCTTT. It encodes CASSGFFLDTEAFF. Variable domain in full (rest from reference TRBV25-1 and TRBJ1-1): EADIYQTPRYLVIGTGKKITLECSQTMGHDKMYWYQQDPGMELHLIHYSYGVNSTEKGDLSSESTVSRIRTEHFPLTLESARPSHTSQYLCASSGFFLDTEAFFGQGTRLTVV.

This clonotype appeared a few times. The rearrangement uses TRBV2 and TRBJ2-3; 9 positions agree with TRBD1. Losses at the gene ends were 6 bases for V and 4 bases for J; bases not matched to a gene: 2. The V gene's germline CDR1 is SNHLY and CDR2 FYNNEI. This CDR3 region has 13 residues. CDR3: CASRGDRADTQYF. DNA of the CDR3: TGTGCCAGCAGGGGGGACAGGGCAGATACGCAGTATTTT.

A note on this clonotype: Compared with germline, one end of the junction differs, possibly owing to a read error. Here the CDR3 reads CSAMPKYEQSF. In DNA, the CDR3 is TGCAGTGCTATGCCCAAATATGAGCAGTCCTTC. The chain uses TRBV20-1 and TRBJ1-2; no reliable D call. CDR3 length: 11 amino acids. CDR1 is DFQATT, CDR2 SNEGSKA, per germline (reference sequence).

The chain uses TRBV15 and TRBJ1-1; D is unresolved. Trimming took off 1 base at V and 11 bases at J, with 11 bases between the two ends. The CDR3 runs 12 residues. Germline V lookup: CDR1 LNHNV, CDR2 YYDKDF (reference sequence). For the CDR3, the DNA is TGTGCCACCAGCAGAGTTGGTTCCGTGGCTTTCTTT. Encoded protein: CATSRVGSVAFF.

This clonotype was counted at least ten times. V usage is TRBV24-1 and J usage is TRBJ2-3; 8 bases are shared with TRBD2. The CDR3 has 14 residues. Germline CDR1 reads KGHDR; CDR2 reads SFDVKD. The ends lost 5 bases at V and 2 bases at J; junction bases unmatched: 2. Written as DNA, the CDR3 is TGTGCCACCAGTGGCGGGGGGATCACAGATACGCAGTATTTT. Protein product: CATSGGGITDTQYF.

This clonotype was seen a handful of times. The chain is built from TRBV5-4 and TRBJ1-1; D ambiguous. This CDR3 contains 16 residues. Germline lookup yields CDR1 SGHNT and CDR2 YYREEE (reference sequence). V lost 5 bases, J lost 3 bases, and 20 bases lay in between. Here the CDR3 reads CASSRMVSLRDTEAFF. As DNA, the CDR3 is TGTGCCAGCAGTCGAATGGTTAGCTTGCGGGACACTGAAGCTTTCTTT. Full variable domain (rest looked up from reference TRBV5-4 and TRBJ1-1): ETGVTQSPTHLIKTRGQQVTLRCSSQSGHNTVSWYQQALGQGPQFIFQYYREEENGRGNFPPRFSGLQFPNYSSELNVNALELDDSALYLCASSRMVSLRDTEAFFGQGTRLTVV.

This clonotype has a handful of counts. With a much larger clone just one base away, this may be a read error. The chain recombines TRBV20-1 with TRBJ2-3; D might be TRBD2 (5 bases). V lost 6 bases to trimming and J lost 2 bases, with 18 bases between them. The CDR3 runs 15 residues. Germline V lookup: CDR1 DFQATT, CDR2 SNEGSKA (reference sequence). The CDR3 nucleotides are TGCAGTGCCCGATCTGCGGGCTCTAACACAGATACGCAGTATTTT. This translates into CSARSAGSNTDTQYF.

This clonotype was counted a single time. V and J are TRBV29-1 and TRBJ2-7, with D maybe TRBD1 (5 bases). This CDR3 has 15 amino acids. Trimming stripped 3 bases from V and 0 bases from J, with 15 bases between. Germline CDR1 reads SQVTM; CDR2 reads ANQGSEA. For the CDR3, the DNA is TGCAGCGTTGACGGTCAGGGAATAAGCTCCTACGAGCAGTACTTC. This translates into CSVDGQGISSYEQYF.

This clonotype was seen just once. This likely comes from a read error, as the CDR3 has no conserved phenylalanine or tryptophan at its end. The rearrangement joins TRBV15 to TRBJ1-3; D unresolved. In germline, CDR1 is LNHNV, CDR2 YYDKDF (reference sequence). This CDR3 region has 14 residues. The CDR3 loop is CATSPRTTGNTIYS. As DNA, the CDR3 is TGCGCCACCAGCCCCCGTACTACTGGAAACACCATATATTCT.

This clonotype was found a few times. V usage is TRBV3-1 and J usage is TRBJ1-5; 7 nucleotides line up with TRBD1. Germline CDR1 and CDR2: LGHDT and YNNKEL (reference sequence). The CDR3 has 14 residues. J lost 7 bases, V lost 4 bases, and 7 bases had no gene match. The CDR3 is CASSREGARQPQHF. For the CDR3, the DNA is TGTGCCAGCAGCCGCGAGGGGGCTCGGCAGCCCCAGCATTTT.

V and J are TRBV12-3 or TRBV12-4 and TRBJ1-2; 8 nucleotides line up with TRBD1. With 6 bases clipped from V and 4 bases from J, the junction kept 7 bases outside the gene matches. The CDR3 totals 14 residues. CDR3: CASRSTGATYGYTF. Written as DNA, the CDR3 is TGTGCCAGCAGGTCGACAGGGGCTACCTATGGCTACACCTTC.

As concerns this clonotype: One junction end does not reproduce the germline sequence, and a read error may be involved. V gene TRBV2 combines with J gene TRBJ1-5; 8 positions match TRBD1. This CDR3 comprises 14 residues. Germline CDR1 is SNHLY and CDR2 is FYNNEI. CDR3 in amino acids: CASSGQGAHQPEHF. CDR3 in DNA: TGTGCCAGCAGCGGGCAGGGGGCGCATCAGCCCGAGCATTTT.

The chain joins TRBV7-2 to TRBJ2-1; 7 bases are shared with TRBD1. Germline V gene sequence: CDR1 SGHTA, CDR2 FQGNSA. The CDR3 runs to 14 residues. V shed 4 bases, J shed 9 bases, and the junction held 9 bases outside the gene matches. The CDR3 loop reads CASSSRDRVGEQFF. The DNA of the CDR3 is TGTGCCAGCAGCTCCCGTGACAGGGTTGGTGAGCAGTTCTTC.

In this sample, this clonotype turned up many times. The genes are TRBV20-1 and TRBJ2-2; a weak D match, TRBD1 (5 bases). The CDR3 is 16 residues long. Germline CDR1 reads DFQATT; CDR2 reads SNEGSKA (reference sequence). Trimming shortened V by 5 bases and J by 0 bases, and 16 bases separated the two germline ends. In DNA form, the CDR3 reads TGCAGTGCTGGGGCTTTTCAAAACGCGAACACCGGGGAGCTGTTTTTT. Its protein is CSAGAFQNANTGELFF.

Remarks on this clonotype: This CDR3 fails to terminate in the conserved phenylalanine or tryptophan, so it likely reflects a read error. The DNA is left out, because the CDR3 cannot be placed on it with certainty; the CDR3 is given as TCRdb lists it. This sequence joins TRBV10-1 and TRBJ1-3; the table's D call, TRBD1, was not checked against the DNA. The germline CDR1 and CDR2 sequences are WNHNN and SYGVQD (reference sequence). The CDR3 is 15 residues long, counting both termini. The CDR3 reads CAQSERRDRANTTLL.

The chain carries TRBV7-2 and TRBJ2-5; D perhaps matches TRBD2 (5 bases). V was trimmed by 6 bases and J by 4 bases, leaving 15 bases between them. Germline V gives CDR1 SGHTA, CDR2 FQGNSA. This CDR3 contains 14 residues. Written as DNA, the CDR3 is TGTGCCAGCAGTCCCGGGATCGGTGGAGAGACCCAGTACTTC. It is translated as CASSPGIGGETQYF.

The chain carries TRBV20-1 and TRBJ2-2, with D perhaps being TRBD1 or TRBD2 (5 bases each). The V gene lost 6 bases and the J gene lost 1 base, with 9 bases spanning the gap. CDR3 length: 13 amino acids. The germline V gene encodes CDR1 DFQATT and CDR2 SNEGSKA (reference sequence). CDR3 sequence: CSALGGNTGELFF. DNA for the CDR3: TGCAGTGCCCTTGGGGGGAACACCGGGGAGCTGTTTTTT.